Each of the 32 T cell receptor beta chains below was sequenced from the same sample in a study of response to subunit inactivated influenza vaccine. One entry per CDR3 protein, called by TCRdb with MiXCR from the RT-PCR reads. The table lists roughly 170,000 distinct CDR3 sequences, about 9.3% of them singletons. The starting material was non-naive T cells sorted from PBMCs, obtained on the day of vaccination. The source of these receptors is a man aged 45-65 years who received an inactivated influenza vaccine.

In this sample, this clonotype turned up a few times. The chain links TRBV3-1 to TRBJ2-3; D is perhaps TRBD2 (5 bases). Germline values: CDR1 LGHDT, CDR2 YNNKEL (reference sequence). This CDR3 is 17 amino acids long. Trimming took off 1 base at V and 2 bases at J, with 16 bases between the two ends. CDR3 residues: CASSQVDSTLFTDTQYF. The CDR3 DNA sequence: TGTGCCAGCAGCCAAGTGGACTCGACCCTTTTCACAGATACGCAGTATTTT.

This clonotype has a handful of counts. The gene calls are TRBV9 and TRBJ2-3; D may be TRBD2 (5 bases). Between the trimmed V and J ends, which lost 3 bases and 5 bases, there was a span of 22 bases. The CDR3 extends over 17 amino acids. Germline V gene data show CDR1 as SGDLS and CDR2 as YYNGEE. The CDR3 loop is CASSASPAALRGDTQYF. Written as DNA, the CDR3 is TGTGCCAGCAGCGCTAGCCCTGCCGCCCTCCGAGGAGATACGCAGTATTTT.

This clonotype was seen only a few times. The V gene is TRBV5-1, the J gene TRBJ1-1; D is uncertain. V lost 1 base, J lost 2 bases, and 12 bases lay in between. CDR3 length: 15 residues. Germline V gene sequence: CDR1 SGHRS, CDR2 YFSETQ. In DNA form, the CDR3 reads TGCGCCAGCAGCTTGAGCCGATATCCTAACACTGAAGCTTTCTTT. It codes for CASSLSRYPNTEAFF.

This clonotype was observed many times. This sequence joins TRBV7-9 and TRBJ2-1; possibly TRBD1 or TRBD2 for D (5 bases each). Trimming took 2 bases from V and 0 from J, leaving 11 bases between them. The length of the CDR3 is 16 residues. Germline V gives CDR1 SEHNR, CDR2 FQNEAQ (reference sequence). The CDR3: CASSLSGASSYNEQFF. The CDR3 DNA sequence: TGTGCCAGCAGCTTATCCGGGGCTAGCTCCTACAATGAGCAGTTCTTC.

This clonotype occurred a few times. Here the CDR3 reads CASSVISGFTDTQYF. The DNA for the CDR3 is TGTGCCAGCAGTGTCATTAGCGGCTTCACAGATACGCAGTATTTT. The V gene is TRBV6-1, the J gene TRBJ2-3, with D possibly being TRBD2 (6 bases). There are 15 residues in the CDR3. Germline loops: CDR1 MNHNS, CDR2 SASEGT. The V gene lost 4 bases and the J gene lost 2 bases, with 13 bases spanning the gap.

V gene TRBV4-2 combines with J gene TRBJ2-1; D may be TRBD2 (5 bases). The germline V gene encodes CDR1 LGHNA and CDR2 YNFKEQ. V was clipped by 1 base and J by 6 bases, with 7 bases between them. The CDR3 runs to 13 residues. The CDR3 protein is CASSQGTSNEQFF. Here the CDR3 DNA reads TGTGCCAGCAGCCAAGGAACTAGCAATGAGCAGTTCTTC.

This sequence joins TRBV4-3 and TRBJ1-5; D gene unclear. Germline V gene data show CDR1 as LGHNA and CDR2 as YSLEER. This CDR3 is built from 15 residues. V lost 0 bases to trimming and J lost 0 bases, with 6 bases between them. The CDR3 here is CASSQDGDSNQPQHF. In DNA form, the CDR3 reads TGCGCCAGCAGCCAAGACGGTGATAGCAATCAGCCCCAGCATTTT.

This clonotype was recorded at least ten times. The chain recombines TRBV28 with TRBJ2-2; D is uncertain. The CDR3 extends over 15 amino acids. Trimming cost V 6 bases and J 0 bases, with 11 bases left between them. Germline CDR1 MDHEN, CDR2 SYDVKM. CDR3 loop: CASSRRVPNTGELFF. The CDR3 DNA reads as TGTGCCAGCAGCCGACGGGTCCCGAACACCGGGGAGCTGTTTTTT.

This clonotype has ten or more counts. The V and J genes are TRBV4-2 and TRBJ2-5; 9 positions agree with TRBD2. The CDR3 runs 15 residues. The ends lost 1 base at V and 5 bases at J; junction bases unmatched: 5. Germline V gene sequence: CDR1 LGHNA, CDR2 YNFKEQ. Written as DNA, the CDR3 is TGTGCCAGCAGCCAAGGTTCTAGCGGGGAGGAGACCCAGTACTTC. Translated: CASSQGSSGEETQYF.

The sample holds many counts of this clonotype. The chain couples TRBV6-1 to TRBJ1-5; no definite D call. CDR1 is MNHNS, CDR2 SASEGT, per germline. The CDR3 consists of 15 residues. The V gene lost 4 bases and the J gene lost 9 bases, with 19 bases spanning the gap. CDR3 region: CASSAPTRAARPQHF. The CDR3 bases are TGTGCCAGCAGTGCCCCTACTAGGGCCGCACGGCCCCAGCATTTT.

CDR3 in amino acids: CAWSLGLLYEQYF. Written as DNA, the CDR3 is TGTGCCTGGAGTCTTGGTCTCCTCTACGAGCAGTACTTC. The chain has TRBV30 and TRBJ2-7; no reliable D call. The CDR3 extends over 13 amino acids. Germline V gene data show CDR1 as GTSNPN and CDR2 as SVGIG (reference sequence). Trimming cost V 2 bases and J 3 bases, with 11 bases left between them.

The genes are TRBV28 and TRBJ1-6, with D unclear. Germline assignment: CDR1 MDHEN and CDR2 SYDVKM. CDR3 length: 15 amino acids. Trimming pared 5 bases from V and 10 bases from J, leaving 18 bases between. CDR3 in amino acids: CASSGSPLISSPLHF. CDR3 DNA: TGTGCCAGCAGTGGTTCCCCCTTAATTTCCTCACCCCTCCACTTT.

This clonotype showed up just a few times. The chain carries TRBV11-2 and TRBJ2-1, with 9 bases lining up with TRBD2. The CDR3 runs 18 residues. Looked up from germline, CDR1 is SGHAT and CDR2 is FQNNGV. V shed 5 bases, J shed 1 base, and the junction held 12 bases outside the gene matches. CDR3 protein: CASSGGTSPKVSYNEQFF. The CDR3 DNA is TGTGCCAGCAGCGGGGGGACTAGCCCCAAAGTTTCCTACAATGAGCAGTTCTTC. The full variable domain, its missing parts supplied by reference TRBV11-2 and TRBJ2-1, is EAGVAQSPRYKIIEKRQSVAFWCNPISGHATLYWYQQILGQGPKLLIQFQNNGVVDDSQLPKDRFSAERLKGVDSTLKIQPAKLEDSAVYLCASSGGTSPKVSYNEQFFGPGTRLTVL.

This rearrangement joins TRBV20-1 to TRBJ2-3, with D uncertain. The CDR3 spans 10 residues. From germline, CDR1 is DFQATT and CDR2 SNEGSKA (reference sequence). The germline V and J ends were trimmed by 3 bases and 6 bases, with 4 bases remaining between them. The CDR3 bases are TGCAGTGCTAGGCTGGATACGCAGTATTTT. It is translated as CSARLDTQYF.

This chain links TRBV6-5 with TRBJ2-3, with D perhaps TRBD1 or TRBD2 (5 bases each). CDR1 and CDR2 (germline): MNHEY, SVGAGI. The CDR3 sequence is 15 residues long. Between the trimmed V and J ends, which lost 0 bases and 4 bases, there was a span of 11 bases. The CDR3 loop is CASSYSDGAPDTQYF. CDR3 DNA: TGTGCCAGCAGTTACTCGGACGGGGCCCCAGATACGCAGTATTTT.

This clonotype was found many times. This rearrangement joins TRBV20-1 to TRBJ2-3; 11 bases are a match to TRBD2. Per germline, CDR1 DFQATT and CDR2 SNEGSKA (reference sequence). The CDR3 runs to 15 residues. V shed 5 bases, J shed 6 bases, and the junction held 10 bases outside the gene matches. The CDR3 region has the DNA TGCAGTGCTGAGATAGCGGGAGGGCACGTGGATACGCAGTATTTT. It codes for CSAEIAGGHVDTQYF.

This clonotype was detected many times. V gene TRBV6-2 or TRBV6-3 combines with J gene TRBJ2-2; D gene ambiguous. The CDR3 loop spans 13 amino acids. Germline-derived CDR1 and CDR2 are MNHEY and SVGEGT. V was cut by 2 bases and J by 6 bases, with 7 bases left in between. Here the CDR3 reads CASSYAVPGELFF. CDR3 DNA sequence: TGTGCCAGCAGTTACGCGGTCCCCGGGGAGCTGTTTTTT.

This clonotype showed up just a few times. The rearrangement joins TRBV6-1 to TRBJ2-1, with D perhaps being TRBD1 or TRBD2 (5 bases each). Trimming took off 3 bases at V and 0 bases at J, with 12 bases between the two ends. The germline V gene encodes CDR1 MNHNS and CDR2 SASEGT. The CDR3 has 16 residues. CDR3 protein: CASSDLRDGSYNEQFF. CDR3 nucleotides: TGTGCCAGCAGTGACCTCCGGGACGGCTCCTACAATGAGCAGTTCTTC.

This chain joins TRBV5-6 and TRBJ2-1; possible D gene TRBD1, 6 bases. Trimming shortened V by 0 bases and J by 4 bases, and 11 bases separated the two germline ends. This CDR3 comprises 15 residues. Germline V gives CDR1 SGHDT, CDR2 YYEEEE. The CDR3 coding sequence is TGTGCCAGCAGCTTGGAGTGGCAGGGGTACAATGAGCAGTTCTTC. Its protein is CASSLEWQGYNEQFF.

J is TRBJ1-1 and V is TRBV7-8; 10 nucleotides align to TRBD1. The CDR3 consists of 13 residues. The J segment lost 4 bases and the V segment lost 4 bases, leaving 0 bases of the junction unmatched. Germline V lookup: CDR1 SGHVS, CDR2 FQNEAQ. The DNA for the CDR3 is TGTGCCAGCAGCTGGACAGGGGGCACTGAAGCTTTCTTT. Its protein product is CASSWTGGTEAFF. The full variable domain, its missing parts supplied by reference TRBV7-8 and TRBJ1-1, is GAGVSQSPRYKVAKRGQDVALRCDPISGHVSLFWYQQALGQGPEFLTYFQNEAQLDKSGLPSDRFFAERPEGSVSTLKIQRTQQEDSAVYLCASSWTGGTEAFFGQGTRLTVV.

This clonotype was counted ten times or more. The genes are TRBV28 and TRBJ2-6; weak D call: TRBD2 (6 bases). The CDR3 sequence is 17 residues long. CDR1 and CDR2 from the germline V gene are MDHEN and SYDVKM. The germline V and J ends were trimmed by 6 bases and 1 base, with 16 bases remaining between them. As DNA, the CDR3 is TGTGCCAGCAGCCGGAGGGCTCACGGGTCTGGGGCCAACGTCCTGACTTTC. This gives the protein CASSRRAHGSGANVLTF.

The V and J genes are TRBV5-5 and TRBJ1-5; the match to TRBD1 covers 8 bases. The J segment lost 7 bases and the V segment lost 2 bases, leaving 8 bases of the junction unmatched. The CDR3 loop spans 15 amino acids. CDR1 is SGHKS and CDR2 is YYEKEE in the germline V gene (reference sequence). The CDR3, as DNA: TGTGCCAGCAGCTTCGGCAGGGGGCTTGGGCAGCCCCAGCATTTT. Translated: CASSFGRGLGQPQHF.

This clonotype was counted a few times. A junction end diverges from the germline sequence, so it may reflect a read error. The chain links TRBV7-3 to TRBJ2-3; tentatively, D is TRBD1 or TRBD2 (5 bases each). CDR1 SGHTA and CDR2 FQGTGA come from the germline V gene. CDR3 length: 14 amino acids. In DNA, the CDR3 is TGTGCCAGCAGCCCTGGGACCAGCACAAATACGCAGTATTTT. As protein: CASSPGTSTNTQYF.

Turning to this clonotype: This may be a read error, as it is one base from a much larger clone. The rearrangement links TRBV12-3 or TRBV12-4 to TRBJ1-6; D is perhaps TRBD1 (5 bases). V was clipped by 5 bases and J by 10 bases, with 18 bases between them. The CDR3 covers 15 residues. The CDR3 nucleotides read TGTGCCAGCAGTCCATGGGGTGGGGGATGGTCACCCCTCCACTTT. Translated: CASSPWGGGWSPLHF.

J is TRBJ2-1 and V is TRBV7-9; D possibly matches TRBD1 or TRBD2 (6 bases each). This CDR3 comprises 12 residues. Trimming shortened V by 1 base and J by 10 bases, and 8 bases separated the two germline ends. CDR1 and CDR2 (germline): SEHNR, FQNEAQ (reference sequence). The CDR3 nucleotides are TGTGCCAGCAGCTTAGAAGGGGGGGAGCAGTTCTTC. Translation gives CASSLEGGEQFF.

This chain connects TRBV11-3 to TRBJ2-3; the match to TRBD2 covers 8 bases. The germline V gene has CDR1 SGHNT and CDR2 YENEEA. CDR3 size: 16 residues. V was clipped by 3 bases and J by 5 bases; unmatched bases: 10. The CDR3 DNA is TGTGCCAGCAGCTTCGGCGGAGCGGGAGCGGTAGATACGCAGTATTTT. The encoded protein is CASSFGGAGAVDTQYF.

To note about this clonotype: This may come from a read error, since a much larger clone is one base off. This CDR3 is missing its conserved last phenylalanine or tryptophan, likely due to a read error. The V call is TRBV29-1, the J call TRBJ1-1; D unresolved. The germline gives CDR1 SQVTM, CDR2 ANQGSEA. This CDR3 region has 12 residues. The V end lost 4 bases, the J end lost 1 base, and 7 bases lay between the germline ends. The CDR3 spells CSVVFTNTEAFI. The CDR3 nucleotides read TGCAGCGTTGTCTTCACGAACACTGAAGCTTTCATT.

This clonotype was seen at least ten times. An end of the junction does not agree with germline; a read error may underlie this. The chain couples TRBV5-1 to TRBJ1-4; 10 bases fit TRBD1. This CDR3 region has 15 residues. The germline V gene encodes CDR1 SGHRS and CDR2 YFSETQ. CDR3 protein: CASRGQGTAKEKLFF. CDR3 DNA sequence: TGCGCCAGCAGGGGACAGGGGACCGCTAAAGAAAAACTGTTTTTT.

The chain employs TRBV6-2 or TRBV6-3 and TRBJ1-1; a weak D match, TRBD1 (6 bases). Germline V CDR1 and CDR2: MNHEY, SVGEGT. V was clipped by 10 bases and J by 6 bases, with 12 bases between them. The CDR3 totals 11 residues. CDR3 sequence: CATRGGSEAFF. DNA for the CDR3: TGTGCCACCAGGGGCGGTTCTGAAGCTTTCTTT.

This clonotype was recorded at least ten times. The rearrangement links TRBV7-9 to TRBJ2-7, with 8 bases that match TRBD1. Unmatched junction bases numbered 4, after V lost 1 base and J lost 5 bases. Germline V CDR1 and CDR2: SEHNR, FQNEAQ (reference sequence). The CDR3 is made up of 14 amino acids. CDR3 nucleotide sequence: TGTGCCAGCAGCTTAGGCAGGGGGCGGGACGAGCAGTACTTC. Protein product: CASSLGRGRDEQYF.

In this sample, this clonotype turned up a few times. This sequence joins TRBV3-1 and TRBJ2-5, with D perhaps matching TRBD1 (5 bases). The CDR3 has 15 residues. The V and J ends lost 0 bases and 1 base respectively, with 9 bases between them. Germline CDR1 LGHDT, CDR2 YNNKEL (reference sequence). The CDR3 DNA reads TGTGCCAGCAGCCAAGATACAGGTACCCAAGAGACCCAGTACTTC. This translates into CASSQDTGTQETQYF.

The table lists this clonotype with a few counts. This chain connects TRBV24-1 to TRBJ2-3, with 7 positions matching TRBD1. The germline gives CDR1 KGHDR, CDR2 SFDVKD. The CDR3 spans 16 residues. Trimming took 4 bases from V and 8 from J; bases not matched to a gene: 14. The CDR3 spells CATSEGRGGSSATQYF. The CDR3 DNA reads as TGTGCCACCAGTGAAGGACGAGGGGGCTCATCCGCTACGCAGTATTTT.